The sequence of this T cell receptor beta chain was determined in a study of cytomegalovirus exposure and HLA in healthy donors. Study results and limitations: Most of the TCR beta V segments (in an earlier analysis) were productive either about 87% or about 30% of the time.

The PCR was carried out with 60 Vbeta primers and 13 Jbeta primers. Assay: immunoSEQ multiplex PCR; the TCRdb copy retains only in-frame clones and omits some. This table holds roughly 150,000 clones, around 72% found once. The CDR3 sequence is 15 residues long. Trimming stripped 1 base from V and 2 bases from J, with 11 bases between. In germline, CDR1 is SGHTA, CDR2 FQGNSA. Regarding this clone: Its antigen is not known.

Sequences were obtained from PBMCs. The origin of this receptor is a woman in her thirties or forties in good health and CMV-seropositive. The chain is built from TRBV7-2 and TRBJ1-2; D is unclear. The CDR3 region is CASSLGSGWNYGYTF. The CDR3 bases are TGTGCCAGCAGCTTAGGCAGCGGGTGGAACTATGGCTACACCTTC.